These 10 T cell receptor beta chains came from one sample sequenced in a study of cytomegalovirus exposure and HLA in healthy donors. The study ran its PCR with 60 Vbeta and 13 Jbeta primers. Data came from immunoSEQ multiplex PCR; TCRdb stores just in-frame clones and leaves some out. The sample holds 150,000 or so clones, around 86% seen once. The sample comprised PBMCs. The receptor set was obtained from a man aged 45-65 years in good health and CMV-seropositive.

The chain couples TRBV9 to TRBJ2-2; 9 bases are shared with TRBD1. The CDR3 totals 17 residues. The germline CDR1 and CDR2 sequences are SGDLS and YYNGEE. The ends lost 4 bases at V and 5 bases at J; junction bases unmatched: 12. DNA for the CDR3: TGTGCCAGCAGCCATTCTTCCGACAGGGGGAGGACCGGGGAGCTGTTTTTT. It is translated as CASSHSSDRGRTGELFF.

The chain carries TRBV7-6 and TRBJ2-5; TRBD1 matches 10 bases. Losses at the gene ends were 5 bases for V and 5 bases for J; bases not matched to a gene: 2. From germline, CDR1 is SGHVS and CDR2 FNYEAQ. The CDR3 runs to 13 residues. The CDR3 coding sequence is TGTGCCAGCAGCCCGGACAGGGGGGAGACCCAGTACTTC. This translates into CASSPDRGETQYF.

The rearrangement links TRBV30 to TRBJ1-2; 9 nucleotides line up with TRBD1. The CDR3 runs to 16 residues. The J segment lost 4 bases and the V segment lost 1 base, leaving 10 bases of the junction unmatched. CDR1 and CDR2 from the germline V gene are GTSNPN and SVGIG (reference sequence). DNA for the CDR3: TGTGCCTGGAGTGCCCCCGGGACAGGGTTTATCTATGGCTACACCTTC. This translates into CAWSAPGTGFIYGYTF.

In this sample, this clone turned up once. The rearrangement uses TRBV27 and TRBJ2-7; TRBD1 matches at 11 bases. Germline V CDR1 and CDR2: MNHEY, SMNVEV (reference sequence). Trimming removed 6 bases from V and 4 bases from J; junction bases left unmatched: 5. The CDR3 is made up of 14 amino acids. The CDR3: CASRRTGGSYEQYF. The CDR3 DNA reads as TGTGCCAGCAGAAGGACAGGGGGCTCTTACGAGCAGTACTTC.

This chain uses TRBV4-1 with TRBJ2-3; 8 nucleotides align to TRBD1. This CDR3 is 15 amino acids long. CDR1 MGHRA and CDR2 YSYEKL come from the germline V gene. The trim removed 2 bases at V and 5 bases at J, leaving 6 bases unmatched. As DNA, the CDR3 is TGCGCCAGCAGCCAACCTGGACAGGGAGGAGATACGCAGTATTTT. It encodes CASSQPGQGGDTQYF.

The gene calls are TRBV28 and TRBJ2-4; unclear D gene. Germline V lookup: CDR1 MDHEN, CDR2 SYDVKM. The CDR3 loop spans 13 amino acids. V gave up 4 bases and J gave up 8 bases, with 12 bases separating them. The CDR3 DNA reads TGTGCCAGCAGTTCCCCCCCCATAGACATTCAGTACTTC. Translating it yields CASSSPPIDIQYF.

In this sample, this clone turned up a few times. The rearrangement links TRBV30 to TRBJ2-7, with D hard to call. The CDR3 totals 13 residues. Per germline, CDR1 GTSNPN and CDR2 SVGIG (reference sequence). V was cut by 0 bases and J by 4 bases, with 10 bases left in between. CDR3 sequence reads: CAWSVLVQYEQYF. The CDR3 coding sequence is TGTGCCTGGAGTGTACTGGTACAGTACGAGCAGTACTTC.

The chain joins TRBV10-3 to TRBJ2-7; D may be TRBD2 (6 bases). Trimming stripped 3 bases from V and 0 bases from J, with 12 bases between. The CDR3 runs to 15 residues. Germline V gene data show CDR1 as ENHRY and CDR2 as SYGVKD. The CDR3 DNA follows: TGTGCCATCAGTGATCCCGGGACTGGCTCCTACGAGCAGTACTTC. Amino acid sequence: CAISDPGTGSYEQYF.

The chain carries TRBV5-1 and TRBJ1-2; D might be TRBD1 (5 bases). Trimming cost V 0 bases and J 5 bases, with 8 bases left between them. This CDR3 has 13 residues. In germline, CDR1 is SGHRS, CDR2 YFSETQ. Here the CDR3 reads CASSLGAGYGYTF. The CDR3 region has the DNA TGCGCCAGCAGCTTGGGCGCAGGGTATGGCTACACCTTC.

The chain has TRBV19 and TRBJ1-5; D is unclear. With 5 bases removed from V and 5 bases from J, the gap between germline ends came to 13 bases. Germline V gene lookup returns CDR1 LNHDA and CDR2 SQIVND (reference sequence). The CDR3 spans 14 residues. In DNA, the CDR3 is TGTGCCAGTAGTTCCCCCGGGTCACATCAGCCCCAGCATTTT. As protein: CASSSPGSHQPQHF.